A selection of T cell receptor beta chains follows, all from one sample in a study of response to subunit inactivated influenza vaccine. Via MiXCR, TCRdb re-called the RT-PCR reads, giving one row per CDR3 protein. The table shows about 570,000 distinct CDR3 sequences, with 11% occurring only once. Separately, the same data were catalogued under a study of T cells expressing NK-cell markers.

Sequenced here: PBMCs from blood, sampled on the day of vaccination. Receptor source: a man in his fifties who received an inactivated influenza vaccine. Each CDR3 is given with its conserved first and last residue.

j_call	v_call	cdr3_aa
TRBJ2-2	TRBV7-3	CASSSPGLRNTGELFF
TRBJ2-5	TRBV7-2	CASSLVSGFEAEETQYF
TRBJ1-4	TRBV20-1	CSASAGSATNENLFF
TRBJ2-2	TRBV7-2	CASSPSSRGSGELFF
TRBJ2-1	TRBV11-2	CASSLIPSGRAEDNEQFF
TRBJ1-4	TRBV20-1	CSARDRYGGKLFF
TRBJ1-2	TRBV12-3/TRBV12-4	CASDYPGGADGYTF
TRBJ2-1	TRBV7-9	CASSLFGDRDNEQFF
TRBJ2-3	TRBV12-3/TRBV12-4	CASSLRLLTDTQYF
TRBJ2-7	TRBV27	CASSLTGQGFYEQYF
TRBJ2-7	TRBV20-1	CSARDSKQGYEQYF
TRBJ1-2	TRBV24-1	CATSDHQVTGLRGYTF
TRBJ2-3	TRBV7-3	CASSRGLAAQDTQYF
TRBJ1-4	TRBV5-6	CASKGTDATNEKLFF
TRBJ1-2	TRBV6-2/TRBV6-3	CASSNRDRTNYGYTF
TRBJ2-1	TRBV24-1	CATSDRGQGIYNEQFF
TRBJ2-2	TRBV2	CASKRVRTGELFF
TRBJ2-1	TRBV4-3	CASSQDDRGGPTEQFF
TRBJ2-1	TRBV20-1	CSAPRTGGYNEQFF
TRBJ2-1	TRBV24-1	CATSDLTSGRANEQFF
TRBJ2-3	TRBV2	CASSDRDGDTQYF
TRBJ2-2	TRBV10-3	CATGTTSGESGELFF
TRBJ2-1	TRBV11-2	CASSLVASVSYNEQFF
TRBJ2-1	TRBV12-3/TRBV12-4	CASSLEALSYNEQFF
TRBJ2-7	TRBV29-1	CSVSPGLSHEQYF
TRBJ1-6	TRBV6-2/TRBV6-3	CASGWSSSYNSPLHF
TRBJ2-3	TRBV10-3	CAIRSAASLVTDTQYF
TRBJ2-1	TRBV6-2/TRBV6-3	CASSIRAVANEQFF
TRBJ2-1	TRBV12-3/TRBV12-4	CASSPGLAPNEQFF
TRBJ2-1	TRBV11-2	CASSLVPQGAYDEQFF
TRBJ2-3	TRBV27	CASSPSGGVTDTQYF
TRBJ2-3	TRBV4-3	CASSQESRAGGFVNTQYF
TRBJ1-1	TRBV5-1	CASSLRDRVGAEAFF
TRBJ1-5	TRBV28	CASRSSGWSNQPQHF
TRBJ1-1	TRBV12-3/TRBV12-4	CASSPPVKRLTEAFF
TRBJ2-1	TRBV9	CASSADKNEQFF
TRBJ2-1	TRBV28	CASSPSGTPSYNEQFF
TRBJ2-7	TRBV4-2	CASSQEVGLAVHEQYF
TRBJ2-5	TRBV7-2	CASRYQNQETQYF
TRBJ1-1	TRBV18	CASSPPTAGPEAFF
TRBJ2-4	TRBV20-1	CSASVGGNIQYF
TRBJ2-1	TRBV29-1	CSGVLGARIDYNEQFF
TRBJ2-5	TRBV3-1	CASSRLAGVETQYF
TRBJ2-1	TRBV6-5	CASSWSTDNEQFF
TRBJ2-7	TRBV27	CASTRGNPYEQYF
TRBJ2-3	TRBV7-2	CASSLALVGVTDTQYF
TRBJ2-3	TRBV12-3/TRBV12-4	CASQGFSVTDTQYF